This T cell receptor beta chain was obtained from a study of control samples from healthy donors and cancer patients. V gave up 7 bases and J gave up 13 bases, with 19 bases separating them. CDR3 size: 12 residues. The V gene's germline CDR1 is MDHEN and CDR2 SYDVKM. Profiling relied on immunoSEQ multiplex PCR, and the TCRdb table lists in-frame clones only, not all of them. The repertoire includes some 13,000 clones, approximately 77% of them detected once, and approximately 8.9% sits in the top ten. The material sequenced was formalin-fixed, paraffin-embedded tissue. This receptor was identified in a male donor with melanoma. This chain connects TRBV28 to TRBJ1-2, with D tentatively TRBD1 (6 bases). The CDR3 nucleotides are TGTGCCAGCAATACGCAGGGGCGCGCGAGCACCTTC. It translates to CASNTQGRASTF.